This TCR beta chain was sequenced in a study of blood T cell repertoires in COVID-19. Only in-frame clones appear in the TCRdb table, and some are missing; sequencing was by immunoSEQ multiplex PCR. The sample includes about 170,000 clones, 74% of them seen just once. The CDR3 is 16 residues long. V trimming: 8 bases; J trimming: 4 bases; junction bases outside the gene matches: 16. Germline CDR1 and CDR2: MNHEY and SMNVEV (reference sequence). Sequences were obtained from peripheral blood. This TCR was recovered from a woman over 75 with acute or convalescent COVID-19. The V gene is TRBV27, the J gene TRBJ2-7, with 8 bases aligning to TRBD2. CDR3 DNA: TGTGCCAGCCGGAATCTTTTGGCTAGCGGGCGATACGAGCAGTACTTC. Its protein is CASRNLLASGRYEQYF.